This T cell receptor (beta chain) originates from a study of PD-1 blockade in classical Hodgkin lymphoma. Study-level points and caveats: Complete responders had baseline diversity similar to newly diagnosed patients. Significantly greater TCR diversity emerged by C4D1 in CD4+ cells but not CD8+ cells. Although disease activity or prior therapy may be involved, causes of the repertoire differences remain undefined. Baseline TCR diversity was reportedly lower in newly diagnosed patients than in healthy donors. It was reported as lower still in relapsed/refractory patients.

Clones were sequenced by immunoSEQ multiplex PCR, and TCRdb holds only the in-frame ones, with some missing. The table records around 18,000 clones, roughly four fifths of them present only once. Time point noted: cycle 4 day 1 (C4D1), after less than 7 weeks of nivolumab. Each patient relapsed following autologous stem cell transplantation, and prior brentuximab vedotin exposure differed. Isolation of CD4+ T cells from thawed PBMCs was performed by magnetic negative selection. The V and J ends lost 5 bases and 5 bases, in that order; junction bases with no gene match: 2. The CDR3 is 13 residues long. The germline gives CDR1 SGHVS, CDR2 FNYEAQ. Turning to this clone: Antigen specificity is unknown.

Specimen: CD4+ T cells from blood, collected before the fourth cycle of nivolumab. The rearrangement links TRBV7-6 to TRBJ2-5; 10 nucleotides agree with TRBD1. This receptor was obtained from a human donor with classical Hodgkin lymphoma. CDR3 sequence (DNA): TGTGCCAGCAGCCCGGACAGGGGGGAGACCCAGTACTTC. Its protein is CASSPDRGETQYF.